This T cell receptor (beta chain) was captured by sequencing in a study of patients and donors after allogeneic stem cell transplantation. The CDR3 totals 15 residues. The V gene's germline CDR1 is SEHNR and CDR2 FQNEAQ (reference sequence). The V end was cut by 4 bases, the J end by 2 bases, with 12 bases between. This clonotype was seen many times. TCRdb ran MiXCR on the RT-PCR reads and lists one entry per CDR3 protein. Of 800,000 to 1,000,000 distinct CDR3 sequences in the sample, 18% were seen once. The chain links TRBV7-9 to TRBJ2-1, with TRBD1 as a possible D gene (6 bases). Sequencing was performed on blood, either unsorted or a sorted T cell fraction (not recorded which). The TCR originated in a human donor who was either an allogeneic HSCT recipient or a stem cell or donor lymphocyte infusion donor (not recorded which). It is not recorded whose cells these are; they may come from a transplant donor. CDR3 nucleotide sequence: TGTGCCAGCAGCTCCCGGGACAAGCCCTACAATGAGCAGTTCTTC. Translating it yields CASSSRDKPYNEQFF.